A selection of T cell receptor beta chains follows, all from one sample in a study of T-cell reconstitution after alpha-beta-depleted transplantation in children. TCRdb reprocessed the PCR reads via MiXCR and lists one record per CDR3 protein. This table has over 90,000 distinct CDR3 sequences, 6% appearing once. This specimen was PBMCs, mostly from graft donor cells, taken 60 days after TCRalphabeta/CD19-depleted stem cell transplant. All receptors come from a female patient aged 2-9 years who had a stem cell transplant for Fanconi anemia, so the T cells may come from the graft donor. Each CDR3 is given with its conserved first and last residue.

14 TRBJ2-7 TRBV6-5 CASSPDRGAYEQYF
17 TRBJ2-3 TRBV12-3/TRBV12-4 CASSFDGGSLPTDTQYF
16 TRBJ2-5 TRBV20-1 CSARGFSGGDRETQYF
14 TRBJ2-1 TRBV11-3 CASSLTGGWNEQFF
14 TRBJ2-7 TRBV4-1 CASSQAKQSYEQYF
15 TRBJ2-2 TRBV20-1 CSASTSGRGTGELFF
14 TRBJ2-1 TRBV7-9 CASSFSFSYNEQFF
15 TRBJ2-7 TRBV5-6 CASSLALGTGSEQYF
15 TRBJ1-1 TRBV15 CATSRDRVPNTEAFF
14 TRBJ1-3 TRBV28 CASSSTGFGNTIYF
16 TRBJ2-3 TRBV4-2 CASSQEPAGSTDTQYF
15 TRBJ2-2 TRBV29-1 CSVEGTSGGAGELFF
14 TRBJ2-1 TRBV5-1 CASSLEGSYNEQFF
14 TRBJ2-3 TRBV29-1 CSVEQGDFTDTQYF
15 TRBJ2-1 TRBV7-9 CASSLEGIEYNEQFF
15 TRBJ2-1 TRBV25-1 CASSVTGGSYNEQFF
16 TRBJ2-1 TRBV7-7 CASRKRTSLSYNEQFF
17 TRBJ2-7 TRBV20-1 CSAREVYGGSGSYEQYF
15 TRBJ2-5 TRBV2 CASSGGQGSSETQYF
14 TRBJ2-1 TRBV12-3/TRBV12-4 CASSRGHVTNEQFF
14 TRBJ2-7 TRBV25-1 CASRLAGGTDEQYF
14 TRBJ2-5 TRBV29-1 CSVETGSIGETQYF
13 TRBJ2-1 TRBV7-3 CASASGSYNEQFF
14 TRBJ1-3 TRBV5-1 CASSYDRVGNTIYF
14 TRBJ2-7 TRBV27 CASSLRTGSYEQYF
13 TRBJ1-2 TRBV20-1 CSAQGRGGYGYTF
15 TRBJ2-7 TRBV7-9 CASSLGGFGSYEQYF
14 TRBJ2-1 TRBV2 CATHLAGGVFEQFF
14 TRBJ2-3 TRBV6-5 CASSHVREGDTQYF
12 TRBJ2-7 TRBV7-9 CASSFATGEQYF
14 TRBJ2-2 TRBV12-3/TRBV12-4 CASSQQTNTGELFF
15 TRBJ2-5 TRBV3-1 CASSQGGAQRETQYF
16 TRBJ2-7 TRBV6-1 CASRHPGDRGTYEQYF
12 TRBJ1-4 TRBV7-9 CASSLILEKLFF
13 TRBJ2-7 TRBV29-1 CSVCRDREHEQYF
17 TRBJ1-1 TRBV2 CASRFGGAGGLNTEAFF
18 TRBJ2-1 TRBV3-1 CAICLAGGPGLGYNEQFF
17 TRBJ1-2 TRBV6-5 CASSYILDRKFFYGYTF
16 TRBJ2-7 TRBV3-1 CASSPLWTGNTYEQYF
19 TRBJ2-7 TRBV7-2 CASSLAGVEGRSWGYEQYF
18 TRBJ2-3 TRBV12-3/TRBV12-4 CASSSLGASGGDTDTQYF
18 TRBJ2-1 TRBV5-1 CASSSGLAGGFVLNEQFF
14 TRBJ2-5 TRBV20-1 CSVGLAGIQETQYF
15 TRBJ1-5 TRBV5-6 CASSLYRKPNQPQHF
14 TRBJ1-2 TRBV5-5 CASSRAQFRNGYTF
13 TRBJ2-1 TRBV10-3 CAIGGLPNNEQFF
15 TRBJ2-1 TRBV5-5 CASSFPGRSYNEQFF
13 TRBJ1-2 TRBV28 CASSAQPPYGYTF
15 TRBJ2-2 TRBV5-1 CASSLQQGQAGELFF
15 TRBJ2-3 TRBV20-1 CSASLAGGPKDTQYF
15 TRBJ1-5 TRBV5-1 CASSLVPNMGQPQHF
14 TRBJ2-7 TRBV3-1 CASSQDRGFYEQYF
13 TRBJ2-5 TRBV7-3 CASSLWGLETQYF
15 TRBJ2-1 TRBV5-1 CASSLGAGTYNEQFF